This T cell receptor (beta chain) was captured by sequencing in a study of blood T cell repertoires in COVID-19. Study-wide context: PBMCs, B-cell-depleted T cells, or T cells provided the cDNA or gDNA that made up the material.

Clones were read by immunoSEQ multiplex PCR, and TCRdb kept only the in-frame ones, dropping some. The sample lists 190,000 or so clones; roughly 82% were seen once. In terms of age and location, participants ranged from roughly 18 to 100 years and lived in about two dozen US areas. The CDR3 extends over 13 amino acids. Germline CDR1 and CDR2: SNHLY and FYNNEI. Unmatched junction bases numbered 3, after V lost 4 bases and J lost 5 bases. The specimen was PBMCs or T cells enriched from blood (not recorded which). This sequence joins TRBV2 and TRBJ2-5; the match to TRBD2 covers 8 bases. The clonotype comes from a man aged 35 to 55 who had recovered from COVID-19. CDR3 residues: CASSVTSVETQYF. DNA for the CDR3: TGTGCCAGCAGTGTGACTAGCGTGGAGACCCAGTACTTC.